This T cell receptor beta chain was obtained from a study of OX40 agonist ivuxolimab in advanced cancers. Study-wide context: Prior therapy, whether anti-PD-1, anti-PD-L1 or anti-CTLA-4, was allowed, and roughly 41% had some. Findings and limits, study-wide: Certain nonresponding patients likewise had low normalized T-cell clonal expansion. Averaging showed that CD8+ T cells had more expanded clones than CD4+ did.

Blood samples were obtained at baseline, cycle 4 day 1, and cycle 7 day 1. Profiled with immunoSEQ multiplex PCR; TCRdb holds only in-frame clones, not every one. The sample includes 45,000 to 55,000 clones, roughly 89% of them seen just once. This CDR3 is 15 amino acids long. From germline, CDR1 is LNHDA and CDR2 SQIVND (reference sequence). Trimming stripped 7 bases from V and 0 bases from J, with 14 bases between. This clone was observed once. Its antigen is as yet unknown. The sequence derives from an adult with an advanced solid tumor such as melanoma, head and neck, liver or kidney cancer. The sequencing used CD4+ or CD8+ T cells sorted from blood, collected in a trial of the OX40 agonist ivuxolimab. The rearrangement joins TRBV19 to TRBJ2-3; tentatively, D is TRBD1 (5 bases). CDR3: CASKGAAASTDTQYF. As DNA, the CDR3 is TGTGCCAGTAAAGGGGCAGCAGCAAGCACAGATACGCAGTATTTT.